This TCR beta chain was identified during a study of shared clonotypes between healthy human individuals. Study information: Serving as donors were a couple of women and three men, whose ages spanned 18 to 49. Study results and caveats: Non-shared clonotypes were found to have lower generation probabilities than the clonotypes that were shared by all four of the sorted-subset donors. When naive CD4 clonotypes were compared across a handful of donors, approximately 5% were shared.

Sequenced by immunoSEQ multiplex PCR; TCRdb stores in-frame clones only, minus some. Of approximately 1.9 million clones detected, over 85% appear once; the ten largest clones hold around 1.7%. Concerning this clone: The antigen remains unidentified.

This CDR3 is built from 14 residues. V lost 7 bases, J lost 1 base, and 7 bases stayed unmatched. The germline V gene has CDR1 ENHRY and CDR2 SYGVKD. CD45RO negativity and positive selection for CCR7 defined naive CD8 cells, a population that excluded terminally differentiated effector memory CD45RA+ cells. This TCR was recovered from a man in his late teens or twenties in good health. Some clones in this sample may be carry-over from other donors' samples. Sequencing used naive CD8+ T cells from PBMCs. This chain connects TRBV10-3 to TRBJ2-7; 7 bases line up with TRBD2. CDR3 DNA sequence: TGTGCCATCAATGGCCTAGCGGATTCCTACGAGCAGTACTTC. Protein product: CAINGLADSYEQYF.